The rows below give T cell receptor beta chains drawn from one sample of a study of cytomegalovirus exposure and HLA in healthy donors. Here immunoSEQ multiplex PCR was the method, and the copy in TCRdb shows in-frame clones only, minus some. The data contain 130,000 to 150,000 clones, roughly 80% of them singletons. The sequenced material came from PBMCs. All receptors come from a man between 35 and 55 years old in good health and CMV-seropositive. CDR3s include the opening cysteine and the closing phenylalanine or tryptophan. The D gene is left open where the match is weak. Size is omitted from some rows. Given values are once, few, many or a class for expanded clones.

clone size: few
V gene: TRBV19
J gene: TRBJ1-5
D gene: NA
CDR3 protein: CASSIDDSSNQPQHF
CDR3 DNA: TGTGCCAGTAGTATAGATGACAGCTCCAATCAGCCCCAGCATTTT

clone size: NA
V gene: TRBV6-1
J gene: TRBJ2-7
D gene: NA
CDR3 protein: CASSDSQTGIAAQYF
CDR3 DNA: TGTGCCAGCAGTGATTCCCAAACAGGGATCGCTGCGCAGTACTTC

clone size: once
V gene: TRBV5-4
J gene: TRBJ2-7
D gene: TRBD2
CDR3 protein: CASSPGTSITGEQYF
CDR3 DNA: TGTGCCAGCAGCCCGGGGACTAGCATAACTGGCGAGCAGTACTTC

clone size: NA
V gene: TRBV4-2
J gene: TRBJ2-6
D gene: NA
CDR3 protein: CASSQVINSGANGLTF
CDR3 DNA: TGTGCCAGCAGCCAAGTTATAAACTCTGGGGCCAACGGCCTGACTTTC

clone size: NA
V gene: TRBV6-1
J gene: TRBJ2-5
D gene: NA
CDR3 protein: CASSALPQETQYF
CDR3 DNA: TGTGCCAGCAGTGCCCTACCCCAAGAGACCCAGTACTTC

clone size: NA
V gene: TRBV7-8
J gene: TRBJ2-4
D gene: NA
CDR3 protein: CASSLGGGQGLDQYF
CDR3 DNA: TGTGCCAGCAGCTTAGGCGGTGGGCAGGGTTTGGATCAGTACTTC

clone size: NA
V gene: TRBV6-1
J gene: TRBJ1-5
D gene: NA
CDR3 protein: CASGAQADQPQHF
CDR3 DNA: TGTGCCAGCGGGGCCCAGGCGGATCAGCCCCAGCATTTT

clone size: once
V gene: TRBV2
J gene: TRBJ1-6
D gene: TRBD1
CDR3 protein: CASSAQGEYSPLHF
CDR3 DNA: TGTGCCAGCAGTGCACAGGGGGAATATTCACCCCTCCACTTT

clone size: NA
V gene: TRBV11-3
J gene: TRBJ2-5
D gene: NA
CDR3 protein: CASSLGGEEQETQYF
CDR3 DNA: TGTGCCAGCAGCTTAGGGGGGGAAGAACAAGAGACCCAGTACTTC

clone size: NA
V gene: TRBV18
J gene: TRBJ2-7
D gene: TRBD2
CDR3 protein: CASSSGASGSYEQYF
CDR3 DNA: TGTGCCAGCTCGAGCGGGGCTAGCGGGTCCTACGAGCAGTACTTC

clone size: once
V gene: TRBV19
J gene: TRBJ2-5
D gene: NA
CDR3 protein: CASSINTETQYF
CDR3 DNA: TGTGCCAGTAGTATAAACACAGAGACCCAGTACTTC

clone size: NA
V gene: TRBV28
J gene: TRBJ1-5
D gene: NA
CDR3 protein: CASYTGGEDLGQPQHF
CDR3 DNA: TGTGCCAGCTACACGGGTGGAGAGGACTTGGGTCAGCCCCAGCATTTT

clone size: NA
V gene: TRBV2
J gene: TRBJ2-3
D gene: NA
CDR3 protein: CASRARGDTQYF
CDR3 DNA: TGTGCCAGCAGAGCACGGGGAGATACGCAGTATTTT

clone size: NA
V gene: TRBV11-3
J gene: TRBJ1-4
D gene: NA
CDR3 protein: CASSLDINEKLFF
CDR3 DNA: TGTGCCAGCAGCTTAGACATTAATGAAAAACTGTTTTTT

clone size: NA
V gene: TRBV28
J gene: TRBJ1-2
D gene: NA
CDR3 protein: CASSPGGEYGYTF
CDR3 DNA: TGTGCCAGCAGTCCCGGGGGAGAATATGGCTACACCTTC

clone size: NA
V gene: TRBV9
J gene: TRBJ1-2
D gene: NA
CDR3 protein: CASSPDSNYGYTF
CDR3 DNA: TGTGCCAGCAGCCCGGACAGTAACTATGGCTACACCTTC

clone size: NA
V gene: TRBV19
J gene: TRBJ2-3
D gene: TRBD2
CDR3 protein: CATLGEGRAGADTQYF
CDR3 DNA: TGTGCCACCCTCGGAGAAGGGAGGGCCGGGGCAGATACGCAGTATTTT

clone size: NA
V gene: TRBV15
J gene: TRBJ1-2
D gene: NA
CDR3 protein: CATSAGSGYGYTF
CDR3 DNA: TGTGCCACCTCGGCAGGGTCGGGCTATGGCTACACCTTC

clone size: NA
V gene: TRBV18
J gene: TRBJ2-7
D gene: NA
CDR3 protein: CASSLFPDSRIYEQYF
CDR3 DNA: TGTGCCAGCTCACTTTTTCCGGACAGTCGAATCTACGAGCAGTACTTC

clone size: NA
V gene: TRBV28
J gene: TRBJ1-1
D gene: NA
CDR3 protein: CASSIGGIEAFF
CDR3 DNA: TGTGCCAGCAGTATTGGGGGGATTGAAGCTTTCTTT

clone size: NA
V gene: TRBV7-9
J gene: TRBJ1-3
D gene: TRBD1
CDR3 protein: CASSRQGDGNTIYF
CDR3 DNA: TGTGCCAGCAGCCGACAGGGGGATGGAAACACCATATATTTT

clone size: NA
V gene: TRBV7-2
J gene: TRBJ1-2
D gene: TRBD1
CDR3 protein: CASSTMGGTGGIYGYTF
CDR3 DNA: TGTGCCAGCAGCACCATGGGCGGGACAGGAGGGATCTATGGCTACACCTTC

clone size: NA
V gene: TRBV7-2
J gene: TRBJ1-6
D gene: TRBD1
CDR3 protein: CASRLQGQSPLHF
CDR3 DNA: TGTGCCAGCCGGCTACAGGGGCAATCACCCCTCCACTTT

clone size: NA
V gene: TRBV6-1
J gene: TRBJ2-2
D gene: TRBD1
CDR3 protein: CASSRDRVNTGELFF
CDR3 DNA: TGTGCCAGCAGTCGGGACAGGGTGAACACCGGGGAGCTGTTTTTT

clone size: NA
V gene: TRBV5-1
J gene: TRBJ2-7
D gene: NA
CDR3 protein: CASSLPSYEQYF
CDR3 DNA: TGCGCCAGCAGCCTCCCCTCCTACGAGCAGTACTTC

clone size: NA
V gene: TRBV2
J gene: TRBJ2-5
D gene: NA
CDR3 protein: CASAGRQQETQYF
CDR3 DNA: TGTGCCAGCGCGGGGAGACAGCAAGAGACCCAGTACTTC

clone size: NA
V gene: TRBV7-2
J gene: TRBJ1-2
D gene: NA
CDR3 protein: CASSLAGGANYGYTF
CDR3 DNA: TGTGCCAGCAGCTTAGCCGGGGGGGCTAACTATGGCTACACCTTC

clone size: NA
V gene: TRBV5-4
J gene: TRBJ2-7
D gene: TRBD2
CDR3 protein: CASSSGTSMTYEQYF
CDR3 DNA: TGTGCCAGCAGCTCCGGGACTAGCATGACCTACGAGCAGTACTTC

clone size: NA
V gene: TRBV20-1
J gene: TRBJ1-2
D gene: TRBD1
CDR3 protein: CSAGTGDGYTF
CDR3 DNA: TGCAGTGCTGGGACAGGGGATGGCTACACCTTC

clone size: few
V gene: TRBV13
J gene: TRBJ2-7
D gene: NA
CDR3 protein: CASSRSGTLPSYEQYF
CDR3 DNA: TGTGCCAGCAGCCGTTCCGGGACACTACCTTCCTACGAGCAGTACTTC

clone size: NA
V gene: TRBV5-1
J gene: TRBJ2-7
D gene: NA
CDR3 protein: CASSGQGSTYEQYF
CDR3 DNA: TGCGCCAGCAGCGGGCAGGGGAGCACCTACGAGCAGTACTTC

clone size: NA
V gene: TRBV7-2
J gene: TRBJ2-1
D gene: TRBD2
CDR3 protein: CASSLSGLVTYNEQFF
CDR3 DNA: TGTGCCAGCAGCTTATCCGGACTAGTGACCTACAATGAGCAGTTCTTC

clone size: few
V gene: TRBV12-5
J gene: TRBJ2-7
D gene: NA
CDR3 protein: CASGLLTGSPLEQYF
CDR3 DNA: TGTGCTAGTGGTTTGCTCACAGGCTCCCCACTTGAGCAGTACTTC

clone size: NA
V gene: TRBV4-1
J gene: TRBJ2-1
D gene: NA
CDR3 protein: CASSQDRGVHNEQFF
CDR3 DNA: TGCGCCAGCAGCCAAGACAGGGGGGTCCACAATGAGCAGTTCTTC

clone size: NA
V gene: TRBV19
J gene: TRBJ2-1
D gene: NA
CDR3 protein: CASREGGTNEQFF
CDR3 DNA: TGTGCCAGTAGGGAAGGGGGAACAAATGAGCAGTTCTTC

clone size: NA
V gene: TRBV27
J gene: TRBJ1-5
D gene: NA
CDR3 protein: CASSFLGNQPQHF
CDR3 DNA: TGTGCCAGCAGTTTTTTAGGCAATCAGCCCCAGCATTTT

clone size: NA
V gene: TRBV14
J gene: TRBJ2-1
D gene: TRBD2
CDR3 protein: CASSQGSSGSYNEQFF
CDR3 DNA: TGTGCCAGCAGCCAAGGTTCTAGCGGCTCCTACAATGAGCAGTTCTTC

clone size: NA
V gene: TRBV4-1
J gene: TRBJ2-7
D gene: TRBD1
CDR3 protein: CASSPDRGGEQYF
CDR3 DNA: TGCGCCAGCAGCCCCGACAGGGGGGGCGAGCAGTACTTC

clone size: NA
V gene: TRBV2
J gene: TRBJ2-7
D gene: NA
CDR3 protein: CASKDTQSTF
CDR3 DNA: TGTGCCAGCAAGGACACCCAGAGTACTTTC

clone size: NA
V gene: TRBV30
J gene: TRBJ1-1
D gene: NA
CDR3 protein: CAWTQNGRGAWNTEAFF
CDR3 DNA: TGTGCCTGGACGCAAAACGGGAGGGGGGCGTGGAACACTGAAGCTTTCTTT

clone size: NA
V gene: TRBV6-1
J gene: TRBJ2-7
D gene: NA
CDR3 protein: CASSEGSFPDEQYF
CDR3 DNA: TGTGCCAGCAGTGAAGGGTCTTTTCCGGACGAGCAGTACTTC

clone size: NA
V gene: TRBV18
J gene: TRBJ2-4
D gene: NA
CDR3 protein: CASSPGPSPSIQYF
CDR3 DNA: TGTGCCAGCTCACCAGGGCCATCGCCAAGCATTCAGTACTTC

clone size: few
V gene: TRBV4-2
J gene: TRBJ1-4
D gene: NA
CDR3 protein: CASSSGTTNEKLFF
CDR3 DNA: TGTGCCAGCAGCTCCGGGACAACCAATGAAAAACTGTTTTTT

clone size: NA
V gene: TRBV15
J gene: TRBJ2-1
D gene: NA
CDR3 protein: CATSNPGLSDLQFF
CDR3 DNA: TGTGCCACTTCTAACCCCGGACTTTCAGACCTTCAGTTCTTC

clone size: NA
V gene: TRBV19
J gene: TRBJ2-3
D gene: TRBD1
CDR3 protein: CASKTGIETDTQYF
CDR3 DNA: TGTGCCAGTAAGACAGGGATCGAGACAGATACGCAGTATTTT

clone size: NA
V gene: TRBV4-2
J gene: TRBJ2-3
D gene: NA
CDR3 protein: CASSQEGGRAGDTQYF
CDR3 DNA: TGTGCCAGCAGCCAAGAAGGGGGGAGGGCCGGGGATACGCAGTATTTT

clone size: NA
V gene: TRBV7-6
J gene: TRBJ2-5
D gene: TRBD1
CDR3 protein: CASSLFQGEETQYF
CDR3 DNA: TGTGCCAGCAGCTTATTCCAGGGGGAGGAGACCCAGTACTTC

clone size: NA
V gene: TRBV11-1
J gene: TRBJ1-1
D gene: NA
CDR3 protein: CASSRRLARAEAFF
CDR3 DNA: TGTGCCAGCAGCCGCCGACTGGCGCGGGCTGAAGCTTTCTTT

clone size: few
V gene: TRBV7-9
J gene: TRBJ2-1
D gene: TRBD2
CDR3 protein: CASRLAGYNEQFF
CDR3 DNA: TGTGCCAGCAGGCTAGCGGGATACAATGAGCAGTTCTTC

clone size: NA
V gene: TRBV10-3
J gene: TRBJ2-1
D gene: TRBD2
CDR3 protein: CAISGRASGKTFNEQFF
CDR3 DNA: TGTGCCATCTCCGGCAGGGCTAGCGGGAAAACGTTCAATGAGCAGTTCTTC